The clone carrying this TCR beta chain occurred many times. This specimen comes from a study of neurological immune-mediated disorders. V lost 1 base, J lost 10 bases, and 10 bases lay in between. The V gene's germline CDR1 is MGHDK and CDR2 SYGVNS. The CDR3 is 12 residues long. TCRdb used MiXCR to reprocess the 5' RACE reads, holding one entry per CDR3 protein. The sample includes tens of thousands of distinct CDR3 sequences, 5.8% of them seen just once. The J gene is TRBJ1-2, the V gene TRBV25-1; D not certain. The source material was CD4+ T cells from blood. This receptor was obtained from a woman aged 18-29 years with multiple sclerosis. The CDR3 coding sequence is TGTGCCAGCAGTGAATTCGGAGGGTACTACACCTTC. It is translated as CASSEFGGYYTF.